The 13 T cell receptor beta chains presented below share a single source sample, sequenced in a study of control samples from healthy donors and cancer patients. Sequencing was performed with immunoSEQ multiplex PCR; in TCRdb, only in-frame clones are kept and a portion is missing. The sample carries roughly 130,000 clones, approximately 89% recorded once. The specimen was blood. Receptors were obtained from a young man in good health.

The rearrangement joins TRBV4-1 to TRBJ1-1; no firm D call. The CDR3 sequence is 15 residues long. Germline V gene lookup returns CDR1 MGHRA and CDR2 YSYEKL. V lost 1 base and J 5 bases, leaving 14 bases between the germline ends. In nucleotides, the CDR3 is TGCGCCAGCAGCCAAGTGGCAGCAGTACGGACTGAAGCTTTCTTT. Translating gives CASSQVAAVRTEAFF.

This sequence joins TRBV2 and TRBJ1-6; a weak D match, TRBD1 (5 bases). CDR1 and CDR2 from the germline V gene are SNHLY and FYNNEI. Trimming shortened V by 3 bases and J by 3 bases, and 9 bases separated the two germline ends. The CDR3 spans 15 residues. The CDR3 nucleotides are TGTGCCAGCAGTGAGGGGCGGGACTATAATTCACCCCTCCACTTT. Translation gives CASSEGRDYNSPLHF.

V usage is TRBV30 and J usage is TRBJ1-5; 8 nucleotides match TRBD1. V was clipped by 4 bases and J by 1 base; unmatched bases: 6. The CDR3 contains 15 residues. CDR1 is GTSNPN and CDR2 is SVGIG in the germline V gene (reference sequence). The CDR3 loop is CAWTPGGESNQPQHF. CDR3 coding DNA: TGTGCCTGGACCCCAGGGGGCGAAAGCAATCAGCCCCAGCATTTT.

There are a few counts of this clone. The chain has TRBV11-2 and TRBJ2-2; 11 positions agree with TRBD2. J was trimmed by 4 bases and V by 5 bases; bases with no gene match: 6. Per germline, CDR1 SGHAT and CDR2 FQNNGV. The CDR3 has 16 residues. The CDR3 DNA follows: TGTGCCAGCAGCCGTACTAGCGGGGGAGGCACCGGGGAGCTGTTTTTT. Protein: CASSRTSGGGTGELFF.

The chain carries TRBV10-1 and TRBJ1-6, with D perhaps matching TRBD1 (6 bases). CDR1 is WNHNN, CDR2 SYGVQD, per germline (reference sequence). The CDR3 consists of 13 residues. V gave up 8 bases and J gave up 5 bases, with 10 bases separating them. The CDR3 bases are TGCGCCAGCCGGGACAACAATAATTCACCCCTCCACTTT. This codes for CASRDNNNSPLHF.

This clone is a singleton in its sample. The rearrangement uses TRBV5-1 and TRBJ1-2; D is unclear. The germline gives CDR1 SGHRS, CDR2 YFSETQ. The CDR3 has 16 amino acids. V lost 4 bases and J lost 3, with 19 bases in between. This chain's CDR3 is CASSLSLGSDHYGYTF. The CDR3 DNA sequence: TGCGCCAGCAGCCTATCGTTAGGATCAGACCACTATGGCTACACCTTC.

This rearrangement joins TRBV6-5 to TRBJ2-7; 11 bases map to TRBD1. V was pared by 6 bases and J by 0 bases, with 4 bases of the junction left unmatched. This CDR3 comprises 15 residues. Germline V CDR1 and CDR2: MNHEY, SVGAGI. The CDR3 DNA reads TGTGCCAGCAGATCCGGGACAGGGGGCTCCTACGAGCAGTACTTC. Translated, it gives CASRSGTGGSYEQYF.

The chain recombines TRBV4-1 with TRBJ2-7; D ambiguous. There are 16 residues in the CDR3. Germline-derived CDR1 and CDR2 are MGHRA and YSYEKL. The V end lost 1 base, the J end lost 0 bases, and 13 bases lay between the germline ends. CDR3 DNA: TGCGCCAGCAGCCAAGGGGCAGACCCAAGCTCCTACGAGCAGTACTTC. Amino acid sequence: CASSQGADPSSYEQYF.

The chain has TRBV2 and TRBJ1-1; the match to TRBD1 covers 7 bases. The CDR3 is 14 amino acids. Germline-derived CDR1 and CDR2 are SNHLY and FYNNEI. Losses at the gene ends were 6 bases for V and 0 bases for J; bases not matched to a gene: 4. The CDR3: CASRATGMNTEAFF. CDR3 DNA sequence: TGTGCCAGCAGGGCGACAGGGATGAACACTGAAGCTTTCTTT.

The chain joins TRBV6-2 or TRBV6-3 to TRBJ1-1, with D unresolved. The CDR3 sequence is 11 residues long. Trimming took 4 bases from V and 8 from J, leaving 8 bases between them. Looked up from germline, CDR1 is MNHEY and CDR2 is SVGEGT. The CDR3 loop reads CASSFSWEAFF. For the CDR3, the DNA is TGTGCCAGCAGTTTCAGTTGGGAAGCTTTCTTT.

This clone turned up a few times. The rearrangement links TRBV30 to TRBJ1-5; D remains unclear. Between the trimmed V and J ends, which lost 0 bases and 2 bases, there was a span of 8 bases. The CDR3 runs 14 residues. Germline lookup yields CDR1 GTSNPN and CDR2 SVGIG (reference sequence). The DNA for the CDR3 is TGTGCCTGGAGTGTACTAGGGCGCAATCAGCCCCAGCATTTT. The encoded protein is CAWSVLGRNQPQHF.

The chain uses TRBV30 and TRBJ1-1, with D possibly being TRBD1 (5 bases). This CDR3 is built from 15 residues. In germline, CDR1 is GTSNPN, CDR2 SVGIG (reference sequence). Trimming cost V 0 bases and J 2 bases, with 13 bases left between them. CDR3: CAWSVSLGGNTEAFF. Written as DNA, the CDR3 is TGTGCCTGGAGTGTATCTCTGGGGGGAAACACTGAAGCTTTCTTT.

The chain links TRBV5-1 to TRBJ2-3, with D possibly being TRBD1 (5 bases). V was pared by 4 bases and J by 1 base, with 10 bases between. The CDR3 sequence is 14 residues long. Per the germline V gene, CDR1 is SGHRS and CDR2 is YFSETQ. CDR3 coding DNA: TGCGCCAGCAGCATCCGACAGCGCACAGATACGCAGTATTTT. It yields the protein CASSIRQRTDTQYF.